This record concerns one TCR beta chain sequence. The protocol was immunoSEQ multiplex PCR, while the TCRdb copy is restricted to in-frame clones and leaves out a portion. The sample contains about 140,000 clones, around 88% of which appear only once. These data come from a study of control samples from healthy donors and cancer patients. Germline values: CDR1 PRHDT, CDR2 FYEKMQ (reference sequence). The V end was cut by 4 bases, the J end by 4 bases, with 10 bases between. The CDR3 has 13 residues. The sequenced material came from blood. This chain joins TRBV13 and TRBJ1-2; D gene uncertain. The source is a young man in good health. Here the CDR3 reads CASSSQPFYGYTF. In nucleotides, the CDR3 is TGTGCCAGCAGCTCCCAACCCTTCTATGGCTACACCTTC.